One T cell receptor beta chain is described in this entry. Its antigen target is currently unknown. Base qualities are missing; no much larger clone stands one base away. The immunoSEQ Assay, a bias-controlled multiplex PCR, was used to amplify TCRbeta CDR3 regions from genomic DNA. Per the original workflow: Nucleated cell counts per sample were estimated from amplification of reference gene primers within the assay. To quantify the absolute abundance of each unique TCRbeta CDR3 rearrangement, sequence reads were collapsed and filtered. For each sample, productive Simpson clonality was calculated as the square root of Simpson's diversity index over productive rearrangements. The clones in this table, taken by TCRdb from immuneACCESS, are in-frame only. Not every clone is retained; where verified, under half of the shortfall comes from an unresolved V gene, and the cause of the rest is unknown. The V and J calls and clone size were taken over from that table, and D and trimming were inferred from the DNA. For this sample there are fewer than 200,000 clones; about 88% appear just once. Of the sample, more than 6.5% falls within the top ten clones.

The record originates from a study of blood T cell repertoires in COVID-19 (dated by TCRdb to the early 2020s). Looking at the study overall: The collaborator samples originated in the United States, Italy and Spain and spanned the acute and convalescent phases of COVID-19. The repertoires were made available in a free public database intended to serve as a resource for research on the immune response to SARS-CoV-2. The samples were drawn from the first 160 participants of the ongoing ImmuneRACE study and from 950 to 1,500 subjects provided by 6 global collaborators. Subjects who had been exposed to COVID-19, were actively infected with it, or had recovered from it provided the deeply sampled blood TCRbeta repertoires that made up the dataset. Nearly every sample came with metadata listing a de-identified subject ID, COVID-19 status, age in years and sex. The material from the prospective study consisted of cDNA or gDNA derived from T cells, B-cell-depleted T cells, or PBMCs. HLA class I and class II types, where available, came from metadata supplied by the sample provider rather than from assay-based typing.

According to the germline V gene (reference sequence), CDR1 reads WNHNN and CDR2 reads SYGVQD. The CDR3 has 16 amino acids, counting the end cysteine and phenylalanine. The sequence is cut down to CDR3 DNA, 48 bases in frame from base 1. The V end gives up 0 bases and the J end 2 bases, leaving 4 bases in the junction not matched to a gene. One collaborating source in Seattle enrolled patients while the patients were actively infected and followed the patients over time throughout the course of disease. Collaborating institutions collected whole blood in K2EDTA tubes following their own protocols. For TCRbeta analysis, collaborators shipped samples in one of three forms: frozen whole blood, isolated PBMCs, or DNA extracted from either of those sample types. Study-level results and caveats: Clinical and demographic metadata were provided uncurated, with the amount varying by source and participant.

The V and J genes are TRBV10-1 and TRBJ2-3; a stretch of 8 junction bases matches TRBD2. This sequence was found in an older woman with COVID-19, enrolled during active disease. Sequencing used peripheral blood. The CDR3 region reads CASSESAGVPTDTQYF. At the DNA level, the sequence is TGCGCCAGCAGTGAGTCAGCGGGAGTTCCCACAGATACGCAGTATTTT.